What follows describes a single TCR beta chain. These data are taken from a study of T cell repertoires in ileal Crohn's disease. On the study more broadly: MI samples are biopsies from the surgical specimen's proximal margin.

Time point indicated: proximal margin of the surgical specimen (macroscopically non-inflamed). The CDR3 consists of 12 residues. V was cut by 2 bases and J by 13 bases, with 12 bases left in between. The germline V gene has CDR1 SGHNT and CDR2 YYREEE (reference sequence). TCRdb keeps only in-frame clones here, not all; method: immunoSEQ multiplex PCR. This table has about 7,200 clones, 74% appearing once. What was sequenced was ileal tissue. The V gene is TRBV5-4, the J gene TRBJ2-2; no clear D gene. The sequence derives from an adult with Crohn's disease. CDR3 residues: CASSFDDRRLFF. CDR3 bases: TGTGCCAGCAGCTTCGACGACCGGCGGCTGTTTTTT.